This entry concerns a single T cell receptor beta chain. Its antigen is currently not known. One base away there is no much larger clone; base qualities are not given. This specimen belongs to a study of radiotherapy plus CTLA-4 blockade in lung cancer (dated by TCRdb to 2016 to 2019). Turning to the overall study: Among enrolled patients, about 17% had an objective response and 30% to 35% reached disease control. The research as a whole found: The strongest predictors of response were reported to be early dynamic shifts in blood T cell clones along with a rise in serum interferon-beta following radiation. After treatment with radiotherapy and ipilimumab, TCR clones that originated in tumors expanded in peripheral blood.

The study tested focal radiation therapy combined with CTLA-4 blockade (ipilimumab) in patients with chemo-refractory metastatic non-small-cell lung cancer. Libraries were made using the immunoSEQ multiplex PCR assay. In its TCRdb copy, this immuneACCESS table keeps in-frame sequences only and misses some clones. Where compared with another copy, unresolved V genes explain less than half of these, and the others have no known cause. The sample table holds about 51,000 clones, of which roughly 77% were seen once. Clones ranked in the top ten supply 8.5% of the sample. The TCR originated in a human donor with non-small cell lung cancer who had a complete response to radiotherapy plus ipilimumab. Sample: peripheral blood, taken from a patient treated with radiotherapy plus ipilimumab.

The DNA is TGTGCCAGCAGCCAAGACAGGGGGACCGGGGAGCTGTTTTTT. It translates as CASSQDRGTGELFF. This chain joins TRBV4-2 to TRBJ2-2, with 7 bases aligning to TRBD1. From its cysteine to its phenylalanine, the CDR3 spans 14 amino acids. CDR3 DNA is the only sequence kept; it has 42 bases, read in frame from the first base. Per the germline V gene, LGHNA is the CDR1 and YNFKEQ is the CDR2. V is pruned by 0 bases and J by 5 bases, leaving 0 bases of the junction without a gene match.